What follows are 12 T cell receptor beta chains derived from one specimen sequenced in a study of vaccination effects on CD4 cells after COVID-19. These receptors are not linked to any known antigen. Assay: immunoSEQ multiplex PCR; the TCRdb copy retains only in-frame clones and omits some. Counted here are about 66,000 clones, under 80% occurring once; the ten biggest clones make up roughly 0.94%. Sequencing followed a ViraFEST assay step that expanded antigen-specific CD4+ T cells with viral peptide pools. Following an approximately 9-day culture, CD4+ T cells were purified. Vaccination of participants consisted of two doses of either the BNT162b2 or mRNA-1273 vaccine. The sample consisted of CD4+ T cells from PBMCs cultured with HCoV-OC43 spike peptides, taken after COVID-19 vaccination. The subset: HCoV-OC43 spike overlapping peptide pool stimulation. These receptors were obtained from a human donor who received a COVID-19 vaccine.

In DNA, the CDR3 is TGTGCCAGCAGCGCCAGGACAGGGGGTAACTCACCCCTCCACTTT. Translation: CASSARTGGNSPLHF. J is TRBJ1-6 and V is TRBV9, with 10 bases that match TRBD1. The germline CDR1 and CDR2 sequences are SGDLS and YYNGEE. Trimming took 3 bases from V and 10 from J; bases not matched to a gene: 7. There are 15 residues in the CDR3.

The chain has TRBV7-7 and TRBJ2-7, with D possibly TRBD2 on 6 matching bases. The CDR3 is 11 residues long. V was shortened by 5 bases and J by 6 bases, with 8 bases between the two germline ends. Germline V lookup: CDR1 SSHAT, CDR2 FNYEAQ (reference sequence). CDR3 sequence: CASSQGGEQYV. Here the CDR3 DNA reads TGTGCCAGCAGCCAGGGAGGCGAGCAGTACGTC.

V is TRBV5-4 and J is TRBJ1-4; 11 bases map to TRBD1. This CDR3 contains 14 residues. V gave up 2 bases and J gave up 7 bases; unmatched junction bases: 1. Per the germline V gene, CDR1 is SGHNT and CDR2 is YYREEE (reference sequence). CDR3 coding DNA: TGTGCCAGCAGCTTAGGGACAGGGGGTGAAAAACTGTTTTTT. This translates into CASSLGTGGEKLFF.

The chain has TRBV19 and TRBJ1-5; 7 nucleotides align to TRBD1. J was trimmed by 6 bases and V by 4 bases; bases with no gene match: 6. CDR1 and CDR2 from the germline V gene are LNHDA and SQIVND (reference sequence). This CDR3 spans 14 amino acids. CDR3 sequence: CASSTTGEGQPQHF. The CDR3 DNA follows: TGTGCCAGTAGTACCACAGGGGAAGGTCAGCCCCAGCATTTT.

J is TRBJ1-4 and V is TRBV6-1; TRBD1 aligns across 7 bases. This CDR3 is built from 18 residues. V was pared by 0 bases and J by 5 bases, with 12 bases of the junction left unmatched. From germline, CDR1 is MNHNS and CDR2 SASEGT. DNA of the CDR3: TGTGCCAGCAGTGAAGCGCCTGGGACAGCCGGAGGGAATGAAAAACTGTTTTTT. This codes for CASSEAPGTAGGNEKLFF.

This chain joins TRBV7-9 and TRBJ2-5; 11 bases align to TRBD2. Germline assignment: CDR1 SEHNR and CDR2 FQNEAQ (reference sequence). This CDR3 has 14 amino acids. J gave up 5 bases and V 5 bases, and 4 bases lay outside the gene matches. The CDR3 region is CASSPRTSGETQYF. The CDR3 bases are TGTGCCAGCAGCCCGAGGACTAGCGGGGAGACCCAGTACTTC.

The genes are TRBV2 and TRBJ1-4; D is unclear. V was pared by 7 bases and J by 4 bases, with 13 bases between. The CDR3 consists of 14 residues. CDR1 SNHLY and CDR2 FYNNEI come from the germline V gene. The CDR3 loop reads CASTLRRLNEKLFF. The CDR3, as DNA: TGTGCCAGCACCCTCCGGAGGCTTAATGAAAAACTGTTTTTT.

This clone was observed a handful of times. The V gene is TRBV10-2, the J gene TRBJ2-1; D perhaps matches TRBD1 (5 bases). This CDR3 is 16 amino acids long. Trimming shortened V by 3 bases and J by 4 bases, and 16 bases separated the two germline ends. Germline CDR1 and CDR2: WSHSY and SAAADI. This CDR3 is CASSDFGAESYNEQFF. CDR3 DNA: TGCGCCAGCAGTGACTTTGGGGCCGAGAGTTACAATGAGCAGTTCTTC.

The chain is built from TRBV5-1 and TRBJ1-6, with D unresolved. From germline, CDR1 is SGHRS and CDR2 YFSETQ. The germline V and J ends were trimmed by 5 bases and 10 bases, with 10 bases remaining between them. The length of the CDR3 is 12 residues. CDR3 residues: CASSPTGSPLHF. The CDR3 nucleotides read TGCGCCAGCAGTCCGACGGGATCACCCCTCCACTTT.

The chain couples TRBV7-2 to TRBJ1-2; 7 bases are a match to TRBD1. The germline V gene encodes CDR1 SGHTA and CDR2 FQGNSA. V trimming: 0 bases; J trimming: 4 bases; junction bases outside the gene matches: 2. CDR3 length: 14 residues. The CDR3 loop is CASSLAGGTYGYTF. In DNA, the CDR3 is TGTGCCAGCAGCTTAGCAGGGGGCACCTATGGCTACACCTTC.

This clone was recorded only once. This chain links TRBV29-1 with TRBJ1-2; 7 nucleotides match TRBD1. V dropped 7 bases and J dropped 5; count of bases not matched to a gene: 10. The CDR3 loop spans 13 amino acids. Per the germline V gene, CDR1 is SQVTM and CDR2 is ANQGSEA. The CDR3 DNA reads TGCAGCGCCGGGGACAGTATCCCTTATGGCTACACCTTC. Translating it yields CSAGDSIPYGYTF.

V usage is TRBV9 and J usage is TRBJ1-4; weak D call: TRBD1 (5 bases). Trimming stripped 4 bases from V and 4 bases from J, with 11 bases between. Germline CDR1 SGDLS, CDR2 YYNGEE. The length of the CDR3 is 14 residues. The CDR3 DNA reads TGTGCCAGCAGCCGGGGGGAGAATAATGAAAAACTGTTTTTT. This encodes CASSRGENNEKLFF.